These 8 T cell receptor beta chains came from one sample sequenced in a study of T cell responses to AZD1222 COVID-19 vaccine. Generated by immunoSEQ multiplex PCR, the TCRdb table keeps only in-frame clones and is missing some. The sample has some 150,000 clones, around four fifths seen once. The source was peripheral blood, collected on day 0 of MenACWY control vaccination. These receptors originate from an adult in good health.

CDR3 sequence: CASSPSRGPGYTF. For the CDR3, the DNA is TGCGCCAGCAGCCCCTCCCGGGGGCCCGGCTACACCTTC. This chain uses TRBV5-1 with TRBJ1-2, with a tentative D call TRBD1 (6 bases). V gave up 4 bases and J gave up 8 bases, with 15 bases separating them. The CDR3 contains 13 residues. The germline CDR1 and CDR2 sequences are SGHRS and YFSETQ.

The chain joins TRBV7-8 to TRBJ1-5, with a possible D match to TRBD1 (5 bases). The germline gives CDR1 SGHVS, CDR2 FQNEAQ. The CDR3 has 16 residues. The V gene lost 1 base and the J gene lost 4 bases, with 14 bases spanning the gap. This CDR3 reads CASSLDSPRENQPQHF. The CDR3 nucleotides read TGTGCCAGCAGCTTAGATTCTCCCAGGGAGAATCAGCCCCAGCATTTT.

In this sample, this clone turned up a few times. This sequence joins TRBV27 and TRBJ2-1; D is uncertain. Germline loops: CDR1 MNHEY, CDR2 SMNVEV (reference sequence). Trimming removed 6 bases at V and 7 bases at J, with 16 bases between. The CDR3 is 14 amino acids. CDR3 coding DNA: TGTGCCAGCAGAGTGGCCCCCGGGCGGAATGAGCAGTTCTTC. This sequence encodes CASRVAPGRNEQFF.

The CDR3 region is CASSPAGGRASDTQYF. The CDR3 DNA reads as TGTGCCAGCAGCCCGGCCGGGGGCAGGGCCTCAGATACGCAGTATTTT. This chain joins TRBV7-6 and TRBJ2-3, with D perhaps given as TRBD1 or TRBD2 (6 bases each). Trimming removed 5 bases from V and 4 bases from J, with 19 bases in between. This CDR3 has 16 amino acids. Germline-derived CDR1 and CDR2 are SGHVS and FNYEAQ.

The V call is TRBV10-2, the J call TRBJ2-2; 8 bases map to TRBD2. The CDR3 contains 17 residues. The junction had 14 bases not matched to a gene; V was cut back by 5 bases and J by 6 bases. The germline V gene encodes CDR1 WSHSY and CDR2 SAAADI. The CDR3 is CASSTTYSGGGPGELFF. The DNA for the CDR3 is TGCGCCAGCAGTACTACCTACTCGGGGGGGGGCCCCGGGGAGCTGTTTTTT.

This chain connects TRBV5-4 to TRBJ2-7, with 7 bases fitting TRBD2. The germline V gene encodes CDR1 SGHNT and CDR2 YYREEE (reference sequence). The CDR3 contains 13 residues. Losses at the gene ends were 0 bases for V and 7 bases for J; bases not matched to a gene: 4. The CDR3 spells CASSLAGGREQYV. The DNA for the CDR3 is TGTGCCAGCAGCTTGGCGGGGGGTCGGGAGCAGTACGTC.

V usage is TRBV28 and J usage is TRBJ1-1; no clear D gene. This CDR3 region has 16 residues. V gave up 9 bases and J gave up 3 bases, with 23 bases separating them. Per the germline V gene, CDR1 is MDHEN and CDR2 is SYDVKM. The CDR3 sequence: CASQSSGVLLHTEAFF. CDR3 coding DNA: TGTGCCAGTCAAAGTTCTGGGGTGCTCCTCCACACTGAAGCTTTCTTT.

The V call is TRBV24-1, the J call TRBJ2-5; no definite D call. Trimming removed 9 bases from V and 3 bases from J, with 13 bases in between. CDR3 length: 13 residues. CDR1 is KGHDR and CDR2 is SFDVKD in the germline V gene. CDR3 sequence reads: CATGDGFKETQYF. DNA for the CDR3: TGTGCCACCGGAGACGGGTTCAAAGAGACCCAGTACTTC.